A single sample is the source of the 2 T cell receptor beta chains below, sequenced in a study of blood T cell repertoires in COVID-19. The table came from immunoSEQ multiplex PCR; TCRdb's copy has only in-frame clones and leaves some out. The sample holds around 400,000 clones, approximately 89% seen once. Input material: peripheral blood. Receptor source: a woman in her thirties with COVID-19, enrolled during active disease.

The chain employs TRBV28 and TRBJ2-1; D is ambiguous. The germline CDR1 and CDR2 sequences are MDHEN and SYDVKM. With 5 bases removed from V and 7 bases from J, the gap between germline ends came to 6 bases. This CDR3 has 11 amino acids. The CDR3 protein is CASSRVNEQFF. The CDR3 DNA sequence: TGTGCCAGCAGTCGAGTAAATGAGCAGTTCTTC.

A remark on this clone: A much larger clone is a single base away; this may be a read error. The chain carries TRBV10-3 and TRBJ2-3; the D is unclear. The CDR3 contains 12 residues. Germline V gene lookup returns CDR1 ENHRY and CDR2 SYGVKD. Trimming shortened V by 3 bases and J by 2 bases, and 3 bases separated the two germline ends. Here the CDR3 DNA reads TGTGCCATCAGTGACCACACAGATACGCAGTATTTT. Protein: CAISDHTDTQYF.